Each of the 24 T cell receptor beta chains below was sequenced from the same sample in a study of CD8+CD57+ T cells in acquired aplastic anemia. Patients who underwent sequencing had shown CD8+CD57+ cell expansion by flow cytometry. For CDR3 and TCR beta VDJ profiling, genomic DNA was the template used. MiXCR, applied by TCRdb to the reads, yields one record per CDR3 protein. Found here are a few hundred thousand distinct CDR3 sequences, roughly a third of them singletons; the top ten hold less than 1%. The sample consisted of sorted CD4+, CD8+, or CD8+CD57+ T cells (not recorded which) from PBMCs. All receptors come from a human donor with aplastic anemia.

This chain joins TRBV9 and TRBJ2-6; TRBD1 agrees at 10 bases. CDR1 and CDR2 (germline): SGDLS, YYNGEE. The CDR3 sequence is 16 residues long. J was trimmed by 6 bases and V by 2 bases; bases with no gene match: 5. The CDR3 reads CASSVRQGAAANVLTF. CDR3 DNA: TGTGCCAGCAGCGTGAGACAGGGGGCGGCGGCCAACGTCCTGACTTTC.

This clonotype appeared many times. The chain couples TRBV10-3 to TRBJ1-3; a possible D gene is TRBD1 (6 bases). Germline CDR1 and CDR2: ENHRY and SYGVKD. The CDR3 totals 15 residues. V was cut by 2 bases and J by 4 bases, with 12 bases left in between. The CDR3 bases are TGTGCCATCAGTGAGAGAGGGGGGCGCGGAAACACCATATATTTT. Translating it yields CAISERGGRGNTIYF.

V usage is TRBV3-1 and J usage is TRBJ1-5, with 7 bases fitting TRBD1. The germline V gene has CDR1 LGHDT and CDR2 YNNKEL (reference sequence). This CDR3 has 13 amino acids. The V and J ends lost 2 bases and 7 bases, in that order; junction bases with no gene match: 2. The CDR3 DNA reads TGTGCCAGCAGCCAACAGGGGGAACAGCCCCAGCATTTT. This codes for CASSQQGEQPQHF.

A word on this clonotype: The CDR3 end shows no conserved phenylalanine or tryptophan, and so a read error is likely. The chain is built from TRBV7-9 and TRBJ1-2; TRBD1 agrees at 8 bases. Germline V gene sequence: CDR1 SEHNR, CDR2 FQNEAQ (reference sequence). This CDR3 has 15 residues. V gave up 5 bases and J gave up 4 bases; unmatched junction bases: 9. CDR3 in amino acids: CASSLTSDRAYGYTS. CDR3 in DNA: TGTGCCAGCAGCCTCACCTCGGACAGGGCCTATGGCTACACCTCC.

Notes on this clonotype: A much bigger clone sits one base away, suggesting this may be a read error. The chain recombines TRBV20-1 with TRBJ1-3; TRBD1 matches 7 bases. CDR3 length: 16 amino acids. Germline CDR1 DFQATT, CDR2 SNEGSKA (reference sequence). The CDR3, as DNA: TGCGGTGCATCCGGGGGACAGCCCCTCTTCGGAAACACCATATATTTT. It translates to CGASGGQPLFGNTIYF.

This clonotype showed up just once. The rearrangement joins TRBV2 to TRBJ2-7, with 9 bases fitting TRBD1. Trimming cost V 7 bases and J 5 bases; bases outside gene matches: 6. The CDR3 contains 13 residues. The germline V gene has CDR1 SNHLY and CDR2 FYNNEI. CDR3 bases: TGTGCCAGCAATACGGGACAGGGTGACGAGCAGTACTTC. Its translation: CASNTGQGDEQYF.

The chain employs TRBV11-2 and TRBJ1-1, with D tentatively TRBD1 (6 bases). Looked up from germline, CDR1 is SGHAT and CDR2 is FQNNGV. The CDR3 is 16 residues long. Trimming removed 3 bases from V and 10 bases from J, with 24 bases in between. CDR3 loop: CASSLRGILSLPGAFF. The CDR3 DNA follows: TGTGCCAGCAGCTTGAGGGGGATCCTTTCCCTACCGGGAGCTTTCTTT.

This clonotype was recorded many times. The chain employs TRBV4-1 and TRBJ1-2, with D perhaps matching TRBD1 (6 bases). Trimming cost V 0 bases and J 4 bases, with 12 bases left between them. CDR1 MGHRA and CDR2 YSYEKL come from the germline V gene. This CDR3 is built from 15 residues. The CDR3 sequence is CASSQDLGHGYGYTF. The CDR3, as DNA: TGCGCCAGCAGCCAAGATCTGGGACACGGCTATGGCTACACCTTC.

This clonotype was seen at least ten times. J is TRBJ1-6 and V is TRBV7-8; tentatively, D is TRBD1 (6 bases). The CDR3 is 13 residues long. V was cut by 5 bases and J by 8 bases, with 10 bases left in between. Germline CDR1 reads SGHVS; CDR2 reads FQNEAQ. The CDR3 DNA sequence: TGTGCCAGCAGCGCCCACAGGGATTCACCCCTCCACTTT. Translated: CASSAHRDSPLHF.

This chain's CDR3 is CASSGQAATNEKLFF. Here the CDR3 DNA reads TGTGCCAGCAGTGGGCAGGCTGCAACTAATGAAAAACTGTTTTTT. V gene TRBV12-3 or TRBV12-4 combines with J gene TRBJ1-4; no reliable D call. This CDR3 region has 15 residues. Trimming cost V 5 bases and J 0 bases, with 10 bases left between them.

There are many counts of this clonotype. The chain joins TRBV7-2 to TRBJ1-5; D gene ambiguous. Trimming stripped 5 bases from V and 5 bases from J, with 7 bases between. CDR1 is SGHTA and CDR2 is FQGNSA in the germline V gene. The CDR3 is made up of 12 amino acids. The CDR3 DNA follows: TGTGCCAGCAGCCCCTTAGATCAGCCCCAGCATTTT. Residues: CASSPLDQPQHF.

The V and J genes are TRBV5-6 and TRBJ1-2; D ambiguous. CDR1 SGHDT and CDR2 YYEEEE come from the germline V gene. Trimming left V 1 base short and J 9 bases short, with 19 bases between. This CDR3 contains 15 residues. The CDR3 sequence is CASSLHATSKRSYTF. CDR3 in DNA: TGTGCCAGCAGCTTGCATGCCACATCGAAAAGGAGCTACACCTTC.

This chain's CDR3 is CSGRTTTEAFF. CDR3 sequence (DNA): TGCAGCGGTCGGACAACCACTGAAGCTTTCTTT. J is TRBJ1-1 and V is TRBV29-1, with a possible D match to TRBD1 (5 bases). There are 11 residues in the CDR3. The germline V and J ends were trimmed by 7 bases and 4 bases, with 10 bases remaining between them. Germline V gene sequence: CDR1 SQVTM, CDR2 ANQGSEA. Full variable domain (remainder filled in from reference TRBV29-1 and TRBJ1-1): SAVISQKPSRDICQRGTSLTIQCQVDSQVTMMFWYRQQPGQSLTLIATANQGSEATYESGFVIDKFPISRPNLTFSTLTVSNMSPEDSSIYLCSGRTTTEAFFGQGTRLTVV.

In its sample, this clonotype was seen many times. The CDR3 DNA follows: TGTGCCAGTAGTAGGGGGGACTCCTACGAGCAGTACTTC. Translating it yields CASSRGDSYEQYF. This sequence joins TRBV19 and TRBJ2-7; perhaps TRBD2 as D (6 bases). CDR1 is LNHDA, CDR2 SQIVND, per germline (reference sequence). Deletions cut 4 bases from V and 0 bases from J, with 7 bases between. The CDR3 contains 13 residues. The complete variable domain, with remaining parts taken from reference TRBV19 and TRBJ2-7, reads DGGITQSPKYLFRKEGQNVTLSCEQNLNHDAMYWYRQDPGQGLRLIYYSQIVNDFQKGDIAEGYSVSREKKESFPLTVTSAQKNPTAFYLCASSRGDSYEQYFGPGTRLTVT.

This chain joins TRBV5-1 and TRBJ2-1; D call uncertain. Trimming left V 0 bases short and J 5 bases short, with 15 bases between. The CDR3 covers 16 residues. The V gene's germline CDR1 is SGHRS and CDR2 YFSETQ. This CDR3 is CASSLARSTTNNEQFF. The CDR3 region has the DNA TGCGCCAGCAGCTTGGCAAGGTCTACAACGAACAATGAGCAGTTCTTC.

This rearrangement joins TRBV10-3 to TRBJ2-7; 10 bases are shared with TRBD2. The CDR3 runs to 14 residues. With V trimmed by 5 bases and J by 2 bases, 3 bases remained unmatched. Germline loops: CDR1 ENHRY, CDR2 SYGVKD. The CDR3 is CAISLTSGTYEQYF. DNA for the CDR3: TGTGCCATCAGTCTAACTAGCGGGACCTACGAGCAGTACTTC.

The chain couples TRBV20-1 to TRBJ1-4; TRBD1 is a possible D gene (5 bases). The germline V gene encodes CDR1 DFQATT and CDR2 SNEGSKA (reference sequence). Trimming removed 5 bases at V and 8 bases at J, with 15 bases between. CDR3 length equals 13 residues. CDR3 region: CSARDGREEKLFF. CDR3 in DNA: TGCAGTGCTCGGGACGGACGAGAAGAAAAACTGTTTTTT.

This clonotype was seen ten or more times. The J gene is TRBJ2-3, the V gene TRBV9, with D unresolved. Germline V gene sequence: CDR1 SGDLS, CDR2 YYNGEE. This CDR3 has 12 amino acids. V was shortened by 0 bases and J by 4 bases, with 3 bases between the two germline ends. CDR3 coding DNA: TGTGCCAGCAGCGTAGACGCAGATACGCAGTATTTT. Translating it yields CASSVDADTQYF.

This clonotype was counted many times. The chain uses TRBV15 and TRBJ2-2; D gene uncertain. The CDR3 is 12 residues long. With 5 bases removed from V and 3 bases from J, the gap between germline ends came to 4 bases. CDR1 LNHNV and CDR2 YYDKDF come from the germline V gene (reference sequence). DNA for the CDR3: TGTGCCACCAGCCGGGACACCGGGGAGCTGTTTTTT. Its protein product is CATSRDTGELFF.

This clonotype was observed a few times. This chain joins TRBV25-1 and TRBJ2-5; D could derive from TRBD1 or TRBD2 (6 bases each). V lost 6 bases, J lost 5 bases, and 19 bases lay in between. The CDR3 spans 15 residues. CDR1 and CDR2 (germline): MGHDK, SYGVNS. The CDR3 protein is CASSLWRGSRETQYF. CDR3 bases: TGTGCCAGCAGCTTATGGAGGGGGTCGAGGGAGACCCAGTACTTC.

This clonotype occurred a few times. This may stem from a read error, because a much larger clone lies one nucleotide away. The chain joins TRBV10-3 to TRBJ2-1, with 9 bases lining up with TRBD1. V shed 7 bases, J shed 3 bases, and the junction held 7 bases outside the gene matches. CDR1 and CDR2 from the germline V gene are ENHRY and SYGVKD. The CDR3 has 15 amino acids. Here the CDR3 DNA reads TGTGCCATCAACAACAGGGGGCGAAGCTACAATGAGCAGTTCTTC. Residues: CAINNRGRSYNEQFF.

There are a few counts of this clonotype. The CDR3 DNA reads TGTGCCAGCAGTTTCCCAGGCGGCGCTCTCTTTGGGCAGTACTTC. Translation gives CASSFPGGALFGQYF. The chain couples TRBV6-1 to TRBJ2-7; D is unclear. The CDR3 totals 15 residues. The germline CDR1 and CDR2 sequences are MNHNS and SASEGT. Trimming left V 5 bases short and J 9 bases short, with 23 bases between.

This clonotype has just a few counts. This chain connects TRBV5-1 to TRBJ2-7; 7 bases line up with TRBD1. Trimming at V came to 0 bases and at J to 7 bases, leaving 10 bases not matched to a gene. In germline, CDR1 is SGHRS, CDR2 YFSETQ. The CDR3 sequence is 15 residues long. As DNA, the CDR3 is TGCGCCAGCAGCTTGGCCGAAACAGGGGTCGCTGAGCAGTACTTC. It specifies CASSLAETGVAEQYF.

This clonotype was seen ten or more times. V is TRBV15 and J is TRBJ2-7, with D possibly called TRBD1 or TRBD2 (5 bases each). The CDR3 has 15 amino acids. Germline assignment: CDR1 LNHNV and CDR2 YYDKDF (reference sequence). Trimming left V 5 bases short and J 1 base short, with 15 bases between. Here the CDR3 DNA reads TGTGCCACCAGCCTGGACTGGGGGTATTCCTACGAGCAGTACTTC. This encodes CATSLDWGYSYEQYF.